This T cell receptor (beta chain) is drawn from a study of control samples from healthy donors and cancer patients. The method was immunoSEQ multiplex PCR; TCRdb's version includes in-frame clones alone and lacks a portion of them. The table records about 160,000 clones, approximately 96% of them present only once. With 6 bases removed from V and 8 bases from J, the gap between germline ends came to 13 bases. The germline gives CDR1 LNHDA, CDR2 SQIVND (reference sequence). The CDR3 length is 12 residues. Material for sequencing was blood. The receptor was derived from a woman between 35 and 50 years old in good health. This chain uses TRBV19 with TRBJ1-1; D perhaps matches TRBD1 (6 bases). The CDR3 coding sequence is TGTGCCAGTAGCCGAGCCGGGACAGAAGCTTTCTTT. Residues: CASSRAGTEAFF.